These 6 T cell receptor beta chains share one sample of origin, sequenced in a study of T-cell reconstitution after alpha-beta-depleted transplantation in children (dated by TCRdb to about 2016). The label giving this sample's treatment or condition can be read as: allogeneic hematopoietic cell transplantation with graft depleted of TCRalphabeta T cells and CD19 B cells. The method behind the library was PCR. The sequencing machine was an Illumina HiSeq 2500. TCR libraries were prepared with molecular barcoding, using unique molecular identifiers to normalize TCRbeta repertoire quantification. The public reads were reprocessed in TCRdb via fastp at Q25 and MiXCR, keeping in-frame beta chains. Entries that share a CDR3 protein sequence are merged under the most common genes and DNA. The sample table holds around 960,000 distinct CDR3 sequences, of which roughly 31% were seen once. The ten biggest clones cover about 28% of the sample.

This specimen was PBMCs, mostly from graft donor cells, taken 360 days after TCRalphabeta/CD19-depleted stem cell transplant. The receptors were gathered from a boy younger than two who had a stem cell transplant for SCID, so the T cells may come from the graft donor.

V and J are TRBV7-3 and TRBJ2-2; TRBD1 matches 11 bases. V dropped 4 bases and J dropped 10; count of bases not matched to a gene: 14. This CDR3 is built from 17 residues. Per the germline V gene, CDR1 is SGHTA and CDR2 is FQGTGA. The CDR3 here is CASSSRTGGLEEEELFF. In nucleotides, the CDR3 is TGTGCCAGCAGCTCAAGGACAGGGGGCTTGGAGGAGGAGGAGCTGTTTTTT. Full variable domain (outside the CDR3, taken from reference TRBV7-3 and TRBJ2-2): GAGVSQTPSNKVTEKGKYVELRCDPISGHTALYWYRQSLGQGPEFLIYFQGTGAADDSGLPNDRFFAVRPEGSVSTLKIQRTERGDSAVYLCASSSRTGGLEEEELFFGEGSRLTVL.

This chain connects TRBV5-1 to TRBJ1-5, with 10 bases fitting TRBD1. The germline CDR1 and CDR2 sequences are SGHRS and YFSETQ. The CDR3 is 15 residues long. V gave up 1 base and J gave up 6 bases; unmatched junction bases: 4. The CDR3 DNA is TGCGCCAGCAGCTTGCGGACAGGGGGAGGTCAGCCCCAGCATTTT. Translated, it gives CASSLRTGGGQPQHF.

J is TRBJ2-3 and V is TRBV4-2; TRBD2 agrees at 12 bases. The V gene's germline CDR1 is LGHNA and CDR2 YNFKEQ. With 0 bases clipped from V and 4 bases from J, the junction kept 5 bases outside the gene matches. This CDR3 has 17 amino acids. CDR3 loop: CASSQDPSGGAADTQYF. In DNA form, the CDR3 reads TGTGCCAGCAGCCAAGATCCTAGCGGGGGGGCGGCAGATACGCAGTATTTT.

This clonotype has a count of ten or more. The J gene is TRBJ2-7, the V gene TRBV5-1; no firm D call. Germline values: CDR1 SGHRS, CDR2 YFSETQ. V gave up 2 bases and J gave up 3 bases, with 12 bases separating them. This CDR3 has 14 amino acids. The CDR3 DNA follows: TGCGCCAGCAGCTTAGACCGACCCCACTACGAGCAGTACTTC. Residues: CASSLDRPHYEQYF.

This clonotype has more than one count but fewer than ten. V and J are TRBV27 and TRBJ2-7; D gene ambiguous. Trimming removed 5 bases from V and 1 base from J, with 33 bases in between. The CDR3 has 21 residues. Germline values: CDR1 MNHEY, CDR2 SMNVEV (reference sequence). The CDR3: CASSPFPPGWAPPSLSYEQYF. The CDR3 coding sequence is TGTGCCAGCAGTCCTTTTCCCCCAGGTTGGGCGCCCCCGAGTCTTTCCTACGAGCAGTACTTC.

This sequence joins TRBV10-3 and TRBJ1-1; D is possibly TRBD1 (5 bases). The CDR3 loop spans 17 amino acids. Germline CDR1 is ENHRY and CDR2 is SYGVKD. V was trimmed by 6 bases and J by 1 base, leaving 21 bases between them. This CDR3 is CAISNSDRAPRNTEAFF. The DNA for the CDR3 is TGTGCCATCAGCAACAGCGACAGAGCTCCTCGGAACACTGAAGCTTTCTTT.